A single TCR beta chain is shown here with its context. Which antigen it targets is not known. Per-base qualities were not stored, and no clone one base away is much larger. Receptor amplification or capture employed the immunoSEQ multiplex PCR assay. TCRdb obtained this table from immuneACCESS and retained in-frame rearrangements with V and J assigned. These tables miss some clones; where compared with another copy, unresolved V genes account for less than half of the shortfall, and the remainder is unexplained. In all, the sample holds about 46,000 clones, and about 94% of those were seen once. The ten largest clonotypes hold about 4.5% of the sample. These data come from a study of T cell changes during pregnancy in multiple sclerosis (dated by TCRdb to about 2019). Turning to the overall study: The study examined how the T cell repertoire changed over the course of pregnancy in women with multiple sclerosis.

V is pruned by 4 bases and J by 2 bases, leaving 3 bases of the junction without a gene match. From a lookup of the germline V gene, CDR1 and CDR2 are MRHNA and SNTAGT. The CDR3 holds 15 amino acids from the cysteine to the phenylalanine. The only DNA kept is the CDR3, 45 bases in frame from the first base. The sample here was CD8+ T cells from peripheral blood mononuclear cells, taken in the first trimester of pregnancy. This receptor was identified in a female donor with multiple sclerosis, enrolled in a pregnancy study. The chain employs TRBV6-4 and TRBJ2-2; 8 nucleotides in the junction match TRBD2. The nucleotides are TGTGCCAGCAGTGCGGGACTAGAAAACACCGGGGAGCTGTTTTTT. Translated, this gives CASSAGLENTGELFF.